Listed below are T cell receptor beta chains from one sample, sequenced in a study of human T cells and chemical hapten exposure. TCRdb independently ran MiXCR on the RACE reads; one entry per CDR3 protein. The sample lists roughly 380,000 distinct CDR3 sequences, about 4.8% occurring once. The sequenced sample was whole blood, obtained in connection with sensitization to the hapten diphenylcyclopropenone (DPC). The receptors were sampled from a woman between 45 and 65 years old with alopecia areata. Some clones in this sample may be carry-over from other donors' samples. Each CDR3 is given with its conserved first and last residue. The D gene is left open where the match is weak. Part of the rows lack a size; the others show once, few, many or a class for expanded clones.

V	D	size	J	DNA	CDR3
TRBV3-1	.	.	TRBJ2-1	TGTGCCAGCAGCCAAACAAGGACCTACAATGAGCAGTTCTTC	CASSQTRTYNEQFF
TRBV24-1	TRBD1	many	TRBJ2-2	TGTGCCACCAGTGTATACTCGACAGGGAGCGGTAGGACCGGGGAGCTGTTTTTT	CATSVYSTGSGRTGELFF
TRBV7-2	TRBD2	.	TRBJ2-3	TGTGCCAGCAGCAAAGCGGGGGCCTCAGATACGCAGTATTTT	CASSKAGASDTQYF
TRBV12-3/TRBV12-4	.	many	TRBJ1-5	TGTGCCAGCAGTTTCACCCGGGAGCCCCAGCATTTT	CASSFTREPQHF
TRBV5-4	.	many	TRBJ2-1	TGTGCCGGGGAGGAACAGGGTCTGAATGAGCAGTTCTTC	CAGEEQGLNEQFF
TRBV6-1	.	.	TRBJ1-5	TGTGCCAGCAGTGGTACCCTGGCGGGCAATCAGCCCCAGCATTTT	CASSGTLAGNQPQHF
TRBV9	.	few	TRBJ1-1	TGTGCCAGCAGCCCCTATGAGGTACCGAACACTGAAGCTTTCTTT	CASSPYEVPNTEAFF
TRBV7-2	TRBD2	many	TRBJ2-1	TGTGCCAGCAGCCGGGAGGGAGTTGGTGAGCAGTTCTTC	CASSREGVGEQFF
TRBV20-1	.	many	TRBJ1-2	TGCAGTGCTAGAGATAGCCGGCACTATGGCTACACCTTC	CSARDSRHYGYTF
TRBV7-8	.	many	TRBJ1-1	TGTGCCAGCAGCTCGTCGAACAGGCTCTCGGGGACTGAAGCTTTCTTT	CASSSSNRLSGTEAFF
TRBV9	.	many	TRBJ2-2	TGTGCCAGCAGCGTTTCGGAAAGAGCCTCTACCGGGGAGCTGTTTTTT	CASSVSERASTGELFF
TRBV12-3/TRBV12-4	TRBD1	few	TRBJ1-3	TGTGCCAGCAGTTTCAGGACAGGGTATTCCGGAAACACCATATATTTT	CASSFRTGYSGNTIYF
TRBV4-3	TRBD2	.	TRBJ2-3	TGCGCCAGCAGCCAAGATATCTTGCCTAGCGGCCTCACAGATACGCAGTATTTT	CASSQDILPSGLTDTQYF
TRBV5-6	TRBD1	.	TRBJ1-1	TGTGCCAGCAGCTTCAAGACAGGGGGCAGAAACACTGAAGCTTTCTTT	CASSFKTGGRNTEAFF
TRBV3-1	TRBD2	few	TRBJ2-2	TGTGCCAGCAGCCAGGGACTAGCGACCGGGGAGCTGTTTTTT	CASSQGLATGELFF
TRBV12-3/TRBV12-4	.	many	TRBJ1-5	TGTGCCAGCAGTTTAGCGGGCAGGGCCCTAAATCAGCCCCAGCATTTT	CASSLAGRALNQPQHF
TRBV20-1	TRBD2	.	TRBJ2-7	TGCAGTGCTAGAGATGTACCTAGCGGGGACTACGAGCAGTACTTC	CSARDVPSGDYEQYF
TRBV5-1	.	.	TRBJ1-4	TGCGCCAGCAGCTTGTGGGTGGCCGAAAAACTGTTTTTT	CASSLWVAEKLFF
TRBV25-1	.	many	TRBJ1-2	TGTGCCAGCAGTGAATATGACAGGCCCTATGGCTACACCTTC	CASSEYDRPYGYTF
TRBV7-2	.	few	TRBJ1-5	TGTGCCAGCAGCTTAGCTCAGGGGTTTGGAAATCAGCCCCAGCATTTT	CASSLAQGFGNQPQHF
TRBV29-1	.	many	TRBJ1-4	TGCAGCGCTGGGGTAACAACTAATGAAAAACTGTTTTTT	CSAGVTTNEKLFF
TRBV28	.	many	TRBJ1-1	TGTGCCAGCAGTTTACGGGGGTTGAACACTGAAGCTTTCTTT	CASSLRGLNTEAFF
TRBV20-1	.	many	TRBJ2-3	TGCAGTGCTAGTGCCCAGGGCCCAGATACGCAGTATTTT	CSASAQGPDTQYF
TRBV5-1	.	many	TRBJ1-3	TGCGCCAGCAGCCTGCGCTCCGGGACAATATTCTCTGGAAACACCATATATTTT	CASSLRSGTIFSGNTIYF
TRBV10-3	TRBD1	.	TRBJ1-2	TGTGCCATCAAAAGGACAGGACCAGCTAACTATGGCTACACCTTC	CAIKRTGPANYGYTF
TRBV20-1	TRBD1	few	TRBJ1-4	TGCAGTGCTGGCTTGGGGACAGATGAAAAACTGTTTTTT	CSAGLGTDEKLFF
TRBV6-5	TRBD2	.	TRBJ2-7	TGTGCCAGCAGTCAAGTCGGGACTAGCGGCTACGAGCAGTACTTC	CASSQVGTSGYEQYF
TRBV6-1	.	few	TRBJ1-5	TGTGCCAGCAGTCACCTCCGCGTAGGAAGCAATCAGCCCCAGCATTTT	CASSHLRVGSNQPQHF
TRBV28	.	many	TRBJ2-6	TGTGCCACCCTCTCCGGGGCCAACGTCCTGACTTTC	CATLSGANVLTF
TRBV6-5	.	few	TRBJ2-6	TGTGCCAGCAGCAAGCCCTCTGGGGCCAACGTCCTGACTTTC	CASSKPSGANVLTF
TRBV6-5	TRBD2	many	TRBJ2-7	TGTGCCAGCAGTTCGCCGCCGGCTAGCGGGGGGCCTCTGTACTTC	CASSSPPASGGPLYF
TRBV3-1	.	.	TRBJ2-3	TGTGCCAGCAGCCAAGGCCCGGGGGGCCGCACAGATACGCAGTATTTT	CASSQGPGGRTDTQYF
TRBV9	TRBD1	many	TRBJ1-2	TGTGCCAGCAGCGTAGACCACAGGGGTGCAACTAACTATGGCTACACCTTC	CASSVDHRGATNYGYTF
TRBV9	.	.	TRBJ1-3	TGTGCCAGCAGCGACCCCCACTCTGGAAACACCATATATTTT	CASSDPHSGNTIYF
TRBV5-5	TRBD1	many	TRBJ2-5	TGTGCCAGCAGCTCGCCGGGACAGGGGGTTGTGACCCAGTACTTC	CASSSPGQGVVTQYF
TRBV2	.	.	TRBJ2-3	TGTGCCAGCAGGGGAAACAACCTGGCTACGCAGTATTTT	CASRGNNLATQYF
TRBV5-1	.	many	TRBJ2-3	TGCGCCAGCAGCTTGGAACAGGGAGGCGCAGATACGCAGTATTTT	CASSLEQGGADTQYF
TRBV6-2/TRBV6-3	TRBD1	.	TRBJ2-7	TGTGCCAGCAGTTACTCGGACAGGGCCCACGAGCAGTACTTC	CASSYSDRAHEQYF
TRBV6-1	.	many	TRBJ2-7	TGTGCCAGCAGTTTTACCGGGGCGGACTACGAGCAGTACTTC	CASSFTGADYEQYF
TRBV6-2/TRBV6-3	TRBD2	many	TRBJ2-6	TGTGCCACCTCGTCGGGGGGGAGCTCTGGGGCCAACGTCCTGACTTTC	CATSSGGSSGANVLTF
TRBV4-3	.	many	TRBJ2-3	TGCGCCAGCAGCCGTGGGACTGATACGCAGTATTTT	CASSRGTDTQYF
TRBV27	TRBD1	few	TRBJ1-5	TGTGCCAGCAGTTTGTACAGGGGGAGTCAGCCCCAGCATTTT	CASSLYRGSQPQHF
TRBV20-1	.	.	TRBJ1-2	TGCAGTGCTCCGCAGGGTTTGATCCTGCATGCGAATAACTATGGCTACACCTTC	CSAPQGLILHANNYGYTF
TRBV5-5	TRBD1	many	TRBJ2-5	TGTGCCAGCAGCCTTCCGGGACAGGGGGCTGAGGAGACCCAGTACTTC	CASSLPGQGAEETQYF
TRBV3-1	.	many	TRBJ2-2	TGTGCCAGCAGCGTATCGGAGCTGCTCGCCGGGGAGCTGTTTTTT	CASSVSELLAGELFF
TRBV20-1	.	many	TRBJ2-2	TGCAGTGCTAGAGATTCGTCGGGCCTTTACACCGGGGAGCTGTTTTTT	CSARDSSGLYTGELFF
TRBV12-3/TRBV12-4	.	many	TRBJ1-5	TGTGCCAGCAGTCTAGTGGCTAGCAATCAGCCCCAGCATTTT	CASSLVASNQPQHF
TRBV7-2	TRBD2	many	TRBJ2-1	TGTGCCAGCAGCTTCCTCTCCGCCGGACTAGCGGGGGCCCCTCGGGACAATGAGCAGTTCTTC	CASSFLSAGLAGAPRDNEQFF
TRBV27	TRBD1	many	TRBJ1-5	TGTGCCAGCAGCGTCAGGACAGGGGAGCAGCCCCAGCATTTT	CASSVRTGEQPQHF
TRBV27	.	few	TRBJ2-1	TGTGCCAGTTCCCTGGGGGGGCCGGTAAATGAGCAGTTCTTC	CASSLGGPVNEQFF
TRBV7-9	.	many	TRBJ2-3	TGTGCCAGCAGCCCCCCCCCGGATACGCAGTATTTT	CASSPPPDTQYF
TRBV5-1	TRBD2	.	TRBJ2-3	TGCGCCAGCAGCTTGGCCGGTGCGGGAGGGACAGATACGCAGTATTTT	CASSLAGAGGTDTQYF
TRBV7-2	.	many	TRBJ2-6	TGTGCCAGCAGCCACCTAAGGCCCCCTGGGGCCAACGTCCTGACTTTC	CASSHLRPPGANVLTF
TRBV27	TRBD1	.	TRBJ1-5	TGTGCCAGCGGTTTACAGGGGTTGAATCAGCCCCAGCATTTT	CASGLQGLNQPQHF
TRBV7-6	TRBD1	few	TRBJ2-3	TGTGCCAGCAGCTTGCTGTCAGGGGGCGGGATCGATACGCAGTATTTT	CASSLLSGGGIDTQYF